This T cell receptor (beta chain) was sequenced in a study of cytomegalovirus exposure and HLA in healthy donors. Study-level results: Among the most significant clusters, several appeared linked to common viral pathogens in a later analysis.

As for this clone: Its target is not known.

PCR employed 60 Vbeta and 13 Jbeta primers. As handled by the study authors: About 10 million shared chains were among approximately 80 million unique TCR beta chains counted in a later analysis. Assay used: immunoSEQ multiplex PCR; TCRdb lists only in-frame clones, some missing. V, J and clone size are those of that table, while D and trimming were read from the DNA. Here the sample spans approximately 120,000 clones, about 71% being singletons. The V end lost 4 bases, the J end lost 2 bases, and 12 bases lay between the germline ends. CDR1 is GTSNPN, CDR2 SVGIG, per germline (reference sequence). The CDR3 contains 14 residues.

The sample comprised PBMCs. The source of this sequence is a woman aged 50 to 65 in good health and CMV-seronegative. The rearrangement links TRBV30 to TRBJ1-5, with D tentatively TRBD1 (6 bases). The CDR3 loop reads CAWKGVTGNQPQHF. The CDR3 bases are TGTGCCTGGAAGGGGGTTACTGGCAATCAGCCCCAGCATTTT.